The present entry profiles one T cell receptor beta chain with its context. The data originate from a study of beta chain features in type 1 diabetes. Of the isolated RNA, all was reverse transcribed, and so the sequenced material was expressed TCRB transcripts. Sequencing was performed with immunoSEQ multiplex PCR; in TCRdb, only in-frame clones are kept and a portion is missing. The sample carries under 450,000 clones, approximately 15% recorded once. Germline CDR1 is LGHNA and CDR2 is YSLEER. V dropped 1 base and J dropped 1 base, with 11 bases sitting between them. The CDR3 sequence is 16 residues long.

Source material: naive CD4+ T cells from blood. This TCR was recovered from a man aged 25 to 40 in good health. This sequence joins TRBV4-3 and TRBJ1-5, with D tentatively TRBD1 (6 bases). CDR3 bases: TGCGCCAGCAGCCAAGTTGCAGGGGCCAGCAATCAGCCCCAGCATTTT. Translating it yields CASSQVAGASNQPQHF.